A selection of T cell receptor beta chains follows, all from one sample in a study of T cell clones after liver transplantation. TCRdb's table, derived via immunoSEQ multiplex PCR, lists solely in-frame clones and lacks some. The profile shows approximately 71,000 clones, almost 95% of them singletons. The specimen comprised CD4+ T cells from blood, sampled about 27 months after liver transplant. The receptors derive from a human patient who received a liver transplant. Some T cells may be provided by the graft donor. CDR3s include the opening cysteine and the closing phenylalanine or tryptophan. A D gene is named only where the DNA matches it firmly. Only some rows state a clone size, as once, few, many or a class for expanded clones.

D gene	V gene	J gene	clone size	CDR3 length	CDR3 protein	CDR3 DNA
NA	TRBV7-8	TRBJ2-7	once	16	CASSSTGTRGLYEQYF	TGTGCCAGCAGCTCCACCGGGACACGGGGGTTATACGAGCAGTACTTC
NA	TRBV2	TRBJ2-7	NA	12	CASSEERYEQYF	TGTGCCAGCAGTGAGGAACGATACGAGCAGTACTTC
NA	TRBV28	TRBJ1-2	NA	13	CASSLPPFYGYTF	TGTGCCAGCAGTTTACCCCCCTTCTATGGCTACACCTTC
NA	TRBV29-1	TRBJ2-5	NA	12	CSVGLTQETQYF	TGCAGCGTGGGGCTGACCCAAGAGACCCAGTACTTC
TRBD2	TRBV6-5	TRBJ2-3	NA	14	CASTGGETTDTQYF	TGTGCCAGCACCGGGGGGGAGACCACAGATACGCAGTATTTT
NA	TRBV18	TRBJ1-2	NA	14	CASSPPARSYGYTF	TGTGCCAGCTCACCACCGGCCAGGAGCTATGGCTACACCTTC
TRBD1	TRBV29-1	TRBJ1-2	NA	16	CSVEDSFGQGSYGYTF	TGCAGCGTTGAGGACTCCTTTGGACAGGGGAGCTATGGCTACACCTTC
NA	TRBV30	TRBJ2-7	few	13	CAWSPNTVREQYF	TGTGCCTGGAGTCCCAACACCGTTAGGGAGCAGTACTTC
NA	TRBV18	TRBJ2-3	NA	14	CASSYDSYTDTQYF	TGTGCCAGCTCATACGACAGTTACACAGATACGCAGTATTTT
NA	TRBV28	TRBJ1-1	NA	12	CASEGMNTEAFF	TGTGCCTCGGAGGGGATGAACACTGAAGCTTTCTTT
NA	TRBV18	TRBJ2-3	once	13	CASSPYGGDTQYF	TGTGCCAGCTCACCCTATGGGGGAGATACGCAGTATTTT
NA	TRBV5-8	TRBJ2-7	NA	14	CASGSGLGGNEQYF	TGTGCCAGCGGGTCGGGACTAGGGGGCAACGAGCAGTACTTC
NA	TRBV18	TRBJ2-1	NA	13	CASSPPGFDEQFF	TGTGCCAGCTCACCACCGGGGTTCGATGAGCAGTTCTTC
TRBD2	TRBV6-6	TRBJ2-3	NA	16	CASTKLAGGPADTQYF	TGTGCCAGCACCAAACTAGCGGGAGGGCCAGCGGATACGCAGTATTTT
NA	TRBV4-3	TRBJ1-1	NA	15	CASSRSRTANTEAFF	TGCGCCAGCAGCCGAAGTAGGACAGCGAACACTGAAGCTTTCTTT
NA	TRBV4-1	TRBJ1-1	NA	15	CASSQSSRGLAEAFF	TGCGCCAGCAGCCAATCGTCACGGGGATTGGCTGAAGCTTTCTTT
NA	TRBV7-2	TRBJ1-5	NA	14	CASSLEERPGPQHF	TGTGCCAGCAGCTTGGAAGAGCGCCCTGGGCCCCAGCATTTT
NA	TRBV9	TRBJ2-7	NA	14	CASSVGPRGGEQYF	TGTGCCAGCAGCGTAGGCCCTAGAGGGGGAGAGCAGTACTTC
TRBD1	TRBV29-1	TRBJ1-1	NA	15	CSVEAGTGRNTEAFF	TGCAGCGTTGAGGCGGGGACAGGGAGGAACACTGAAGCTTTCTTT
TRBD2	TRBV7-9	TRBJ2-2	NA	17	CASSPPGLAGVNGELFF	TGTGCCAGCAGCCCGCCGGGACTAGCGGGAGTTAACGGGGAGCTGTTTTTT
TRBD1	TRBV7-9	TRBJ2-1	NA	16	CASSSDRGSSYNEQFF	TGTGCCAGCAGCTCCGACAGGGGTAGCTCCTACAATGAGCAGTTCTTC
TRBD2	TRBV4-2	TRBJ2-1	NA	17	CASSQADSAGGYNEQFF	TGTGCCAGCAGCCAAGCTGATTCGGCGGGGGGTTACAATGAGCAGTTCTTC
NA	TRBV10-3	TRBJ1-1	few	13	CAISADGYTEAFF	TGTGCCATCAGCGCCGACGGGTACACTGAAGCTTTCTTT
NA	TRBV11-2	TRBJ2-3	NA	14	CASSFRDTTDTQYF	TGTGCCAGCAGCTTCCGGGACACCACAGATACGCAGTATTTT
TRBD1	TRBV29-1	TRBJ1-2	NA	15	CSVRRPGQGAGGYTF	TGCAGCGTTCGTAGACCGGGACAGGGGGCGGGAGGCTACACCTTC
TRBD1	TRBV5-4	TRBJ2-2	NA	17	CASSTGQGTANTGELFF	TGTGCCAGCAGCACCGGACAGGGGACGGCGAACACCGGGGAGCTGTTTTTT
NA	TRBV6-5	TRBJ1-3	NA	15	CASTDGPPSGNTIYF	TGTGCCAGTACCGACGGACCGCCTTCTGGAAACACCATATATTTT
NA	TRBV28	TRBJ2-5	NA	14	CASSLSPQQETQYF	TGTGCCAGCAGTCTCTCCCCGCAGCAAGAGACCCAGTACTTC
NA	TRBV5-1	TRBJ1-1	NA	14	CASSFQTGTTEAFF	TGCGCCAGCAGCTTCCAAACCGGGACAACTGAAGCTTTCTTT
NA	TRBV9	TRBJ2-5	NA	14	CASSVDRLQETQYF	TGTGCCAGCAGCGTAGACAGGCTCCAAGAGACCCAGTACTTC
NA	TRBV7-2	TRBJ1-5	NA	14	CASSQVGNGQPQHF	TGTGCCAGCAGTCAAGTAGGGAATGGTCAGCCCCAGCATTTT
NA	TRBV7-2	TRBJ2-2	NA	14	CASSNRLDTGELFF	TGTGCCAGCAGCAACAGACTAGACACCGGGGAGCTGTTTTTT
NA	TRBV5-8	TRBJ1-5	NA	18	CASAGTQGLGNTNQPQHF	TGTGCCAGCGCAGGGACACAGGGCCTAGGTAACACCAATCAGCCCCAGCATTTT
TRBD2	TRBV10-3	TRBJ2-5	once	15	CAISESAGGKETQYF	TGTGCCATCAGTGAGTCGGCGGGAGGGAAAGAGACCCAGTACTTC
NA	TRBV9	TRBJ2-3	NA	11	CASSATDTQYF	TGTGCCAGCAGTGCTACAGATACGCAGTATTTT
NA	TRBV7-8	TRBJ2-1	NA	16	CASSPFRDSDYNEQFF	TGTGCCAGCAGCCCGTTCCGGGACTCAGACTACAATGAGCAGTTCTTC
NA	TRBV7-6	TRBJ2-3	NA	13	CASSPYSTDTQYF	TGTGCCAGCAGCCCGTATTCAACAGATACGCAGTATTTT
TRBD2	TRBV5-1	TRBJ2-7	NA	18	CASSLAGTSGSLSYEQYF	TGCGCCAGCAGCTTGGCCGGGACTAGCGGGAGTTTGTCCTACGAGCAGTACTTC
NA	TRBV9	TRBJ1-2	once	15	CASSDGGAQSYGYTF	TGTGCCAGCAGCGACGGAGGGGCCCAGAGCTATGGCTACACCTTC
TRBD1	TRBV2	TRBJ2-7	NA	12	CASAQDRGEQYF	TGTGCCAGCGCACAAGACAGGGGCGAGCAGTACTTC
TRBD1	TRBV6-1	TRBJ2-1	NA	15	CASSETGGSYNEQFF	TGTGCCAGCAGTGAGACAGGGGGCTCCTACAATGAGCAGTTCTTC
NA	TRBV7-9	TRBJ1-1	NA	14	CASSLAGLNTEAFF	TGTGCCAGCAGCTTAGCAGGCCTGAACACTGAAGCTTTCTTT
TRBD1	TRBV27	TRBJ2-7	NA	15	CASSQRQGGSYEQYF	TGTGCCAGCAGTCAACGACAGGGCGGGTCCTACGAGCAGTACTTC
NA	TRBV7-9	TRBJ1-2	NA	12	CASSLETGGYTF	TGTGCCAGCAGCTTAGAAACAGGTGGCTACACCTTC
NA	TRBV14	TRBJ1-1	once	14	CASSQVREDTEAFF	TGTGCCAGCAGCCAAGTCAGGGAGGACACTGAAGCTTTCTTT
TRBD1	TRBV11-1	TRBJ2-7	NA	15	CASSLFRQGAYEQYF	TGTGCCAGCAGCTTATTCAGGCAGGGGGCCTACGAGCAGTACTTC
NA	TRBV28	TRBJ1-5	NA	18	CASSSHEGQANSNQPQHF	TGTGCCAGCAGTTCCCATGAGGGACAAGCAAATAGCAATCAGCCCCAGCATTTT
TRBD2	TRBV7-8	TRBJ2-1	NA	17	CASSLGPLAGNYNEQFF	TGTGCCAGCAGCTTAGGGCCTCTAGCGGGAAACTACAATGAGCAGTTCTTC
TRBD2	TRBV11-3	TRBJ2-1	NA	18	CASSLGAASGRVVGEQFF	TGTGCCAGCAGCTTAGGCGCGGCTAGCGGGAGGGTTGTGGGTGAGCAGTTCTTC